Sequencing of this T cell receptor beta chain was carried out in a study of Ad26.COV2.S vaccination and SARS-CoV-2 variants. TCRdb keeps only in-frame clones here, not all; method: immunoSEQ multiplex PCR. Of fewer than 500,000 clones in the sample, 75% to 95% were seen once. Regarding treatment: roughly 20 received Ad26.COV2.S at low or high dose, single or two shots; about 5 received placebo; per-sample allocation not given. Sampling happened 63 days after the first vaccine or placebo injection. The V gene lost 4 bases and the J gene lost 5 bases, with 15 bases spanning the gap. This CDR3 is built from 15 residues. Germline V gives CDR1 SGHDT, CDR2 YYEEEE.

Sequenced here: peripheral blood, sampled in a trial of Ad26.COV2.S vaccine versus placebo. V is TRBV5-6 and J is TRBJ2-2; D remains unclear. The origin of this receptor is a person between 18 and 60 years old who received the Ad26.COV2.S COVID-19 vaccine or a placebo. CDR3 residues: CASSPVGIRTGELFF. CDR3 DNA: TGTGCCAGCAGCCCCGTGGGGATCAGGACCGGGGAGCTGTTTTTT.